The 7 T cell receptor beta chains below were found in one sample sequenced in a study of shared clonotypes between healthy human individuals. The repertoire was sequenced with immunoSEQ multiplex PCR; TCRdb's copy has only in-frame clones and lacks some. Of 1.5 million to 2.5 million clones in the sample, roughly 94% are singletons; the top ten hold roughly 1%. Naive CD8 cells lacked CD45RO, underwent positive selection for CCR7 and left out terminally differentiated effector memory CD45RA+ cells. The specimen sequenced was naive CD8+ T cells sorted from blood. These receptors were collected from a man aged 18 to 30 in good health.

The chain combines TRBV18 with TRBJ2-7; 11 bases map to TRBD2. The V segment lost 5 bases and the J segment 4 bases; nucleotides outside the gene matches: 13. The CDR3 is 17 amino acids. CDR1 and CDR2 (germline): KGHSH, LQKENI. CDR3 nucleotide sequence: TGTGCCAGCTCAGAGCCGGTAGCGGGAGGGTTCGGTTACGAGCAGTACTTC. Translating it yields CASSEPVAGGFGYEQYF.

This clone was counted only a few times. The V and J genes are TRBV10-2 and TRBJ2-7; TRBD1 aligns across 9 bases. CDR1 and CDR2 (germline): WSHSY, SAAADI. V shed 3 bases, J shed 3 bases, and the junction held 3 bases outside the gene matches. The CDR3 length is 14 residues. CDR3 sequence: CASSDSGQGYEQYF. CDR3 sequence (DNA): TGCGCCAGCAGTGATTCGGGACAGGGCTACGAGCAGTACTTC.

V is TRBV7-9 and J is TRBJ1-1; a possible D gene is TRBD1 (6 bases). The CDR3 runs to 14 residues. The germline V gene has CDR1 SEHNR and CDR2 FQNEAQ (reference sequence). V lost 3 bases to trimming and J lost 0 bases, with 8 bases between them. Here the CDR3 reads CASSFWTVNTEAFF. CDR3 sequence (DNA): TGTGCCAGCAGCTTCTGGACAGTGAACACTGAAGCTTTCTTT.

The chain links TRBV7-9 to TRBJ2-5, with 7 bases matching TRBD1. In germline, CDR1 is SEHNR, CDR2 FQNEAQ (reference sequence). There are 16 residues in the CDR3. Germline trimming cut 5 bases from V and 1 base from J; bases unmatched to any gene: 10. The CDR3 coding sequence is TGTGCCAGCAGCCTCCGAGACAGGGTGGGCCAAGAGACCCAGTACTTC. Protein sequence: CASSLRDRVGQETQYF.

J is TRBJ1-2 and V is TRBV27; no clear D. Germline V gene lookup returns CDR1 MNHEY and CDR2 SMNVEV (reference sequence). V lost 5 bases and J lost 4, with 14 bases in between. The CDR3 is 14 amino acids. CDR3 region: CASSNNGWGYGYTF. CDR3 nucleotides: TGTGCCAGCAGTAATAATGGGTGGGGCTATGGCTACACCTTC.

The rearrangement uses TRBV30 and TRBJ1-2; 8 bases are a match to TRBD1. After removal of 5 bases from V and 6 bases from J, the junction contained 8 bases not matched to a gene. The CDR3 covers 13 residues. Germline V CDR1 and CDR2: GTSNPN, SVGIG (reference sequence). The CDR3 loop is CAWLPDRVNGYTF. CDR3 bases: TGTGCCTGGCTCCCGGACAGGGTAAATGGCTACACCTTC. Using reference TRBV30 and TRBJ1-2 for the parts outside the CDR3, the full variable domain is SQTIHQWPATLVQPVGSPLSLECTVEGTSNPNLYWYRQAAGRGLQLLFYSVGIGQISSEVPQNLSASRPQDRQFILSSKKLLLSDSGFYLCAWLPDRVNGYTFGSGTRLTVV.

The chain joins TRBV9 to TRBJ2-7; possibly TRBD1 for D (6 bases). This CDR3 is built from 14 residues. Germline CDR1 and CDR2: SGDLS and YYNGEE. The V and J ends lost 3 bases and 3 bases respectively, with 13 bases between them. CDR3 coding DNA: TGTGCCAGCAGCGGAGGGGTCAGGGGCTACGAGCAGTACTTC. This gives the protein CASSGGVRGYEQYF.